The clone carrying this T cell receptor (beta chain) showed up just once. Its antigen is not identified. This CDR3 spans 13 amino acids. The germline V gene has CDR1 MDHEN and CDR2 SYDVKM. V lost 4 bases and J lost 11, with 12 bases in between. This entry belongs to a study of CD8 T cells in Susac syndrome. Whole-study findings and limits: As the study acknowledged, the number of individuals who were part of its TCR sequencing and HLA analysis was relatively small.

Random hexamers were used to reverse transcribe the RNA input (roughly 0.5 to 1 ug). Across 54 Vbeta and 13 Jbeta, immunoSEQ multiplex PCR amplified TCR beta CDR3. TCRdb re-derived calls from the immunoSEQ multiplex PCR reads in MiXCR, one entry per CDR3 protein. The sample holds about 110,000 distinct CDR3 sequences, 90% to 98% seen once. The gene calls are TRBV28 and TRBJ1-6, with D possibly being TRBD1 (5 bases). This TCR was recovered from a human donor in good health. The specimen sequenced was CD4+ T cells from PBMCs. The CDR3 region has the DNA TGTGCCAGCAGTTCAGGGTGGGATCCACCCCTCCACTTT. Its translation is CASSSGWDPPLHF. The full variable domain, with the rest looked up from reference TRBV28 and TRBJ1-6, is DVKVTQSSRYLVKRTGEKVFLECVQDMDHENMFWYRQDPGLGLRLIYFSYDVKMKEKGDIPEGYSVSREKKERFSLILESASTNQTSMYLCASSSGWDPPLHFGNGTRLTVT.